The present TCR beta chain was sequenced within a study of OX40 agonist ivuxolimab in advanced cancers. This clone was counted once. Profiling relied on immunoSEQ multiplex PCR, and the TCRdb table lists in-frame clones only, not all of them. The repertoire holds around 100,000 clones, with 90% as singletons. This specimen was CD4+ or CD8+ T cells sorted from blood, taken in a trial of the OX40 agonist ivuxolimab. The sequence derives from an adult with an advanced solid tumor such as melanoma, head and neck, liver or kidney cancer.

The CDR3 nucleotides are TGTGCCATCAGTGAAACTGGTTTTTCCTACGAGCAGTACTTC. This sequence encodes CAISETGFSYEQYF. The V and J genes are TRBV10-3 and TRBJ2-7; D gene ambiguous. Trimming cost V 3 bases and J 1 base, with 10 bases left between them. The CDR3 covers 14 residues. Germline V lookup: CDR1 ENHRY, CDR2 SYGVKD.